The 15 T cell receptor beta chains presented below share a single source sample, sequenced in a study of shared clonotypes between healthy human individuals. Profiling relied on immunoSEQ multiplex PCR, and the TCRdb table lists in-frame clones only, not all of them. Here the sample spans around 2,000,000 clones, about 92% being singletons. Positively selected for CCR7, the CD45RO-negative cells used as naive CD8 cells excluded terminally differentiated effector memory CD45RA+ cells. The sequenced sample consisted of naive CD8+ T cells from PBMCs. These receptors came from a man between 18 and 35 years old in good health. Some clones in this sample may be carry-over from other donors' samples.

This clone has a single count. V and J are TRBV6-5 and TRBJ2-7, with TRBD2 matching 8 bases. V lost 7 bases to trimming and J lost 4 bases; unmatched junction nucleotides: 9. The CDR3 has 14 amino acids. CDR1 is MNHEY, CDR2 SVGAGI, per germline. CDR3 region: CASTPSSGSYEQYF. CDR3 in DNA: TGTGCCAGCACCCCTTCGAGCGGGAGTTACGAGCAGTACTTC.

This chain links TRBV28 with TRBJ1-5; D remains unclear. The CDR3 runs to 16 residues. V was cut by 3 bases and J by 0 bases, with 12 bases left in between. Germline V lookup: CDR1 MDHEN, CDR2 SYDVKM. The CDR3 nucleotides read TGTGCCAGCAGTTTCCTAGCGGGGAATAGCAATCAGCCCCAGCATTTT. It translates to CASSFLAGNSNQPQHF. The full variable domain, its missing parts supplied by reference TRBV28 and TRBJ1-5, is DVKVTQSSRYLVKRTGEKVFLECVQDMDHENMFWYRQDPGLGLRLIYFSYDVKMKEKGDIPEGYSVSREKKERFSLILESASTNQTSMYLCASSFLAGNSNQPQHFGDGTRLSIL.

V usage is TRBV11-2 and J usage is TRBJ1-2; no firm D call. V lost 7 bases and J 0 bases, leaving 12 bases between the germline ends. The germline CDR1 and CDR2 sequences are SGHAT and FQNNGV. The CDR3 is 14 residues long. CDR3 in DNA: TGTGCCAGCAAACCCGGTGGGACTAACTATGGCTACACCTTC. The encoded protein is CASKPGGTNYGYTF. The complete variable domain, with remaining parts taken from reference TRBV11-2 and TRBJ1-2, reads EAGVAQSPRYKIIEKRQSVAFWCNPISGHATLYWYQQILGQGPKLLIQFQNNGVVDDSQLPKDRFSAERLKGVDSTLKIQPAKLEDSAVYLCASKPGGTNYGYTFGSGTRLTVV.

The J gene is TRBJ2-5, the V gene TRBV11-2, with a tentative D call TRBD2 (6 bases). The CDR3 is 15 residues long. Germline CDR1 and CDR2: SGHAT and FQNNGV. Trimming cost V 4 bases and J 5 bases, with 17 bases left between them. Here the CDR3 DNA reads TGTGCCAGCAGCTCACGGGAGTTTAGGGTGGAGACCCAGTACTTC. Amino acid sequence: CASSSREFRVETQYF.

Points on this clone: With a much larger clone just one base away, this may be a read error. Other DNA sequences in the same sample also yield this CDR3. This sequence joins TRBV6-1 and TRBJ2-7; D unclear. Trimming stripped 6 bases from V and 0 bases from J, with 3 bases between. The CDR3 sequence is 11 residues long. Germline CDR1 MNHNS, CDR2 SASEGT. The CDR3 here is CASRYSYEQYF. CDR3 DNA sequence: TGTGCCAGCAGGTACTCCTACGAGCAGTACTTC.

The chain has TRBV29-1 and TRBJ2-1; D is ambiguous. This CDR3 contains 12 residues. Germline values: CDR1 SQVTM, CDR2 ANQGSEA. Trimming stripped 4 bases from V and 6 bases from J, with 10 bases between. The CDR3 spells CSVVGFSNEQFF. In DNA, the CDR3 is TGCAGCGTTGTGGGTTTTTCCAATGAGCAGTTCTTC.

The CDR3 nucleotides read TGCAGCGTTGAAAGCTCAACTTCTGTCGGGGAGCTGTTTTTT. This sequence encodes CSVESSTSVGELFF. The chain carries TRBV29-1 and TRBJ2-2; D unclear. In germline, CDR1 is SQVTM, CDR2 ANQGSEA. With 2 bases removed from V and 7 bases from J, the gap between germline ends came to 14 bases. This CDR3 region has 14 residues.

The rearrangement links TRBV27 to TRBJ2-3, with D maybe TRBD2 (6 bases). Germline V lookup: CDR1 MNHEY, CDR2 SMNVEV (reference sequence). Trimming removed 5 bases from V and 0 bases from J, with 18 bases in between. CDR3 length: 17 residues. The CDR3 is CASSTRGSGFSTDTQYF. CDR3 nucleotides: TGTGCCAGCAGTACCCGGGGTAGCGGATTTAGCACAGATACGCAGTATTTT.

V gene TRBV7-9 combines with J gene TRBJ1-5; 8 nucleotides agree with TRBD1. Germline trimming cut 5 bases from V and 7 bases from J; bases unmatched to any gene: 7. Germline values: CDR1 SEHNR, CDR2 FQNEAQ (reference sequence). This CDR3 is 14 amino acids long. The CDR3 nucleotides read TGTGCCAGCAGCGCACTAGACAGGGGCCAGCCCCAGCATTTT. It codes for CASSALDRGQPQHF. The full variable domain, its missing parts supplied by reference TRBV7-9 and TRBJ1-5, is DTGVSQNPRHKITKRGQNVTFRCDPISEHNRLYWYRQTLGQGPEFLTYFQNEAQLEKSRLLSDRFSAERPKGSFSTLEIQRTEQGDSAMYLCASSALDRGQPQHFGDGTRLSIL.

The CDR3 DNA reads as TGTGCCAGCAGTAATCTTAACCCGAGTAGCGGAAAGCAGTACTTC. It codes for CASSNLNPSSGKQYF. The rearrangement links TRBV7-9 to TRBJ2-7; tentative D call: TRBD2 (6 bases). Germline V gives CDR1 SEHNR, CDR2 FQNEAQ (reference sequence). The CDR3 contains 15 residues. V lost 6 bases to trimming and J lost 8 bases, with 23 bases between them.

The J gene is TRBJ2-7, the V gene TRBV5-5; 7 bases match TRBD1. V lost 0 bases, J lost 2 bases, and 14 bases stayed unmatched. The CDR3 sequence is 18 residues long. CDR1 is SGHKS, CDR2 YYEKEE, per germline (reference sequence). The DNA of the CDR3 is TGTGCCAGCAGCTTGGGCCGTCCCGACAGGGAGATACCCTACGAGCAGTACTTC. Protein: CASSLGRPDREIPYEQYF.

The chain couples TRBV7-7 to TRBJ2-2; D is uncertain. Trimming removed 2 bases at V and 6 bases at J, with 7 bases between. CDR3 length equals 13 residues. Germline V lookup: CDR1 SSHAT, CDR2 FNYEAQ (reference sequence). The CDR3 sequence is CASSLLGAGELFF. CDR3 coding DNA: TGTGCCAGCAGCTTACTCGGCGCCGGGGAGCTGTTTTTT. Based on the CDR3 plus reference TRBV7-7 and TRBJ2-2, the full variable domain is GAGVSQSPRYKVTKRGQDVTLRCDPISSHATLYWYQQALGQGPEFLTYFNYEAQPDKSGLPSDRFSAERPEGSISTLTIQRTEQRDSAMYRCASSLLGAGELFFGEGSRLTVL.

The rearrangement uses TRBV5-1 and TRBJ2-1; 9 bases match TRBD2. Germline V gene lookup returns CDR1 SGHRS and CDR2 YFSETQ. J gave up 8 bases and V 0 bases, and 6 bases lay outside the gene matches. The length of the CDR3 is 15 residues. The CDR3 loop reads CASSLEAGGLYEQFF. CDR3 DNA sequence: TGCGCCAGCAGCTTGGAAGCGGGAGGACTCTATGAGCAGTTCTTC.

The rearrangement uses TRBV5-1 and TRBJ1-1; 10 bases match TRBD1. Per germline, CDR1 SGHRS and CDR2 YFSETQ. This CDR3 comprises 16 residues. V was pared by 4 bases and J by 4 bases, with 10 bases of the junction left unmatched. This chain's CDR3 is CASSQLGGQGSTEAFF. The CDR3 nucleotides read TGCGCCAGCAGCCAACTTGGGGGACAGGGGAGCACTGAAGCTTTCTTT.

The rearrangement links TRBV9 to TRBJ2-2; D tentatively reads TRBD1 or TRBD2 (5 bases each). The V gene's germline CDR1 is SGDLS and CDR2 YYNGEE. The V and J ends lost 0 bases and 5 bases respectively, with 17 bases between them. The CDR3 runs to 17 residues. The CDR3 nucleotides are TGTGCCAGCAGCGTAGATGTCAGGGACCCGGGTACCGGGGAGCTGTTTTTT. Protein product: CASSVDVRDPGTGELFF.